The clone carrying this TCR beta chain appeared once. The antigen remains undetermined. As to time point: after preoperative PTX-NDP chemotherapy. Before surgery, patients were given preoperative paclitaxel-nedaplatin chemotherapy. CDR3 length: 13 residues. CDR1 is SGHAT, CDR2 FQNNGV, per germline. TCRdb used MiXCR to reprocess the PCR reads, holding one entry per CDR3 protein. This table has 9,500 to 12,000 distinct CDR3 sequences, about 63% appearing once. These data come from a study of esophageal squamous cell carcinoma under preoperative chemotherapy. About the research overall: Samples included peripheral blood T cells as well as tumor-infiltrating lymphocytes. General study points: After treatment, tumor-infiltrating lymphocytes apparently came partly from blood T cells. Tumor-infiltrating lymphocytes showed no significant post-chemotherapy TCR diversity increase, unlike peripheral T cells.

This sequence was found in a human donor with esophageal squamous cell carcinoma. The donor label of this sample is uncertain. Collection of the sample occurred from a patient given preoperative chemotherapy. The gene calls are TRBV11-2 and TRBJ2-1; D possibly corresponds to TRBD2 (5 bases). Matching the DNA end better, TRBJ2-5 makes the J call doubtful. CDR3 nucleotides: TGTGCCAGCAGCTTAGATGGACGGGGGACCCAGTACTTC. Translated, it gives CASSLDGRGTQYF.